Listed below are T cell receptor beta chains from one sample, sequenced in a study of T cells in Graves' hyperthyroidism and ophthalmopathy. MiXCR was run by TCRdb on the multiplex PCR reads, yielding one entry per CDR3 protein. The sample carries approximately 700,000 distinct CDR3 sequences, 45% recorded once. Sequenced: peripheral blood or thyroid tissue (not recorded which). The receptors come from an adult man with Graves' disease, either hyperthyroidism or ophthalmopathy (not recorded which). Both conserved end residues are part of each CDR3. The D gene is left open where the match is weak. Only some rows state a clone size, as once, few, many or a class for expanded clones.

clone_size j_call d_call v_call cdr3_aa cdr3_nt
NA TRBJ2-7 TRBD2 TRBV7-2 CASSPGTSGSPPYEQYF TGCGCCAGCAGCCCGGGGACTAGCGGGAGTCCCCCCTACGAGCAGTACTTC
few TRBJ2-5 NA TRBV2 CASSRLGWETQYF TGTGCCAGCAGCCGACTAGGATGGGAGACCCAGTACTTC
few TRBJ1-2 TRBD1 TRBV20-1 CSASPWTGRNYGYTF TGCAGTGCTAGTCCCTGGACAGGAAGAAACTATGGCTACACCTTC
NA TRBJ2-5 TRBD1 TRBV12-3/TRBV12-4 CASSLGRGLQETQYF TGTGCCAGCAGTTTGGGCAGGGGGCTCCAAGAGACCCAGTACTTC
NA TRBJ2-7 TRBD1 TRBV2 CANSFDRGYEQYF TGTGCCAACAGTTTTGACAGGGGTTACGAGCAGTACTTC
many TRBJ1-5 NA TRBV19 CASNVAGSGNQPQHF TGTGCCAGTAACGTCGCGGGGTCAGGCAATCAGCCCCAGCATTTT
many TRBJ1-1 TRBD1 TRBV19 CASSMTGGRTEAFF TGTGCCAGTAGTATGACAGGGGGAAGGACTGAAGCTTTCTTT
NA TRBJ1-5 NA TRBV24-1 CASSQGLSGGPQHF TGTGCCAGCAGCCAAGGACTCTCCGGAGGACCCCAGCATTTT
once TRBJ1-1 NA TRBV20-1 CSAPKGLNTEAFF TGCAGTGCTCCCAAAGGACTGAACACTGAAGCTTTCTTT
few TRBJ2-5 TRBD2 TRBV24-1 CATSERTGTSETQYF TGTGCCACCAGTGAAAGAACCGGGACTAGCGAGACCCAGTACTTC
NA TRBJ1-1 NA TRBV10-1 CACSALGMQNTEAFF TGCGCCTGCAGTGCCCTAGGTATGCAGAACACTGAAGCTTTCTTT
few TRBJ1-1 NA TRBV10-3 CASSTPTGNTEAFF TGTGCCAGCAGTACCCCGACAGGGAACACTGAAGCTTTCTTT
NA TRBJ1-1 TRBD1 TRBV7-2 CASKWGTLDRAGTEAFF TGTGCCAGCAAATGGGGTACCCTGGACAGGGCGGGCACTGAAGCTTTCTTT